The clone carrying this T cell receptor (beta chain) was found many times. Antigen unknown. Patients were excluded for uncontrolled infection, other autoimmune disease, pregnancy or lactation. PBMCs were obtained from approximately 10 ml fresh peripheral blood. The data were obtained in a study of T cells in Graves' hyperthyroidism and ophthalmopathy. Study details: Before treatment of any kind, peripheral blood was taken at initial diagnosis. Points from the study as a whole: Most thyroid clonotypes expanded above 0.001 appeared in blood too.

Trimming left V 2 bases short and J 3 bases short, with 14 bases between. Per the germline V gene, CDR1 is MNHEY and CDR2 is SMNVEV (reference sequence). The CDR3 consists of 16 residues. Authors of the study amplified TCR beta CDR3 regions from RNA transcripts. The HTBI set primed first-round TCR CDR3 RT-PCR. TCRdb re-called the multiplex PCR reads through MiXCR, storing one row per CDR3 protein. This sample has a few hundred thousand distinct CDR3 sequences, with 15% to 17% found just once. Material: blood. This TCR was recovered from a woman aged 18-29 years with Graves' hyperthyroidism that later progressed to Graves' ophthalmopathy. The rearrangement uses TRBV27 and TRBJ1-5; TRBD1 is a possible D gene (6 bases). The CDR3 DNA is TGTGCCAGCAGTTTACTGGGGGCTGGTATCAATCAGCCCCAGCATTTT. Its translation is CASSLLGAGINQPQHF.